The next 2 T cell receptor beta chains were all read from a single sample in a study of blood T cell repertoires in COVID-19. Sequencing was performed with immunoSEQ multiplex PCR; in TCRdb, only in-frame clones are kept and a portion is missing. Seen here are some 370,000 clones, about four fifths observed once, and the top ten hold about 5%. Sequencing was carried out using PBMCs or T cells enriched from blood (not recorded which). Source of these receptors: a woman in her fifties or sixties who had recovered from COVID-19.

As for this clone: The junction shows a germline mismatch at one end, possibly a read error. This sequence joins TRBV30 and TRBJ1-1, with D tentatively TRBD1 (5 bases). This CDR3 contains 11 residues. Germline V gives CDR1 GTSNPN, CDR2 SVGIG (reference sequence). CDR3 sequence reads: CAWSVLREVFF. The CDR3 nucleotides are TGTGCCTGGAGTGTACTCAGGGAAGTTTTCTTT.

This chain connects TRBV7-8 to TRBJ2-2; 9 bases line up with TRBD2. V was pared by 4 bases and J by 5 bases, with 11 bases of the junction left unmatched. The CDR3 has 17 residues. Germline V gene lookup returns CDR1 SGHVS and CDR2 FQNEAQ. CDR3 DNA: TGTGCCAGCAGCTCCCTGCCAGCGGGGGGAAATACCGGGGAGCTGTTTTTT. Residues: CASSSLPAGGNTGELFF.